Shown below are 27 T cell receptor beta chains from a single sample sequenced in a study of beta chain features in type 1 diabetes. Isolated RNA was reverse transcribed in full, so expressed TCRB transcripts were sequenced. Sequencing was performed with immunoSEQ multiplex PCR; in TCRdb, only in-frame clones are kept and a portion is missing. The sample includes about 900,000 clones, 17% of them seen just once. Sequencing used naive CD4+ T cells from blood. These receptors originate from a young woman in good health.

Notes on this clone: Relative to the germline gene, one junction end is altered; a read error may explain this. The DNA for the CDR3 is TGTGCCAGCAGTGACTCGAACACAGATACGCAGTATTTT. As protein: CASSDSNTDTQYF. This rearrangement joins TRBV6-6 to TRBJ2-3; D is unresolved. The CDR3 contains 13 residues. The germline gives CDR1 MNHNY, CDR2 SVGAGI (reference sequence).

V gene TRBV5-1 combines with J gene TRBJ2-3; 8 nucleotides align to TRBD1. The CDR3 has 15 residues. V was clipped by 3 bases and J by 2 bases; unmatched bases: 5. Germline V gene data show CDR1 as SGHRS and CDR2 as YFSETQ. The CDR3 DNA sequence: TGCGCCAGCAGCTCTGGACAGGGATTCACAGATACGCAGTATTTT. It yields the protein CASSSGQGFTDTQYF.

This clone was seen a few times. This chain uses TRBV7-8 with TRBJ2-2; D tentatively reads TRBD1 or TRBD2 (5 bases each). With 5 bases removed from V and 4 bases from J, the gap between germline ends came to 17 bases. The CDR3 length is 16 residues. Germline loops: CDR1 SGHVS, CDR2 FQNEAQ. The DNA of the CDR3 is TGTGCCAGCAGCCTTACAACCCGGGACGGCACCGGGGAGCTGTTTTTT. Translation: CASSLTTRDGTGELFF.

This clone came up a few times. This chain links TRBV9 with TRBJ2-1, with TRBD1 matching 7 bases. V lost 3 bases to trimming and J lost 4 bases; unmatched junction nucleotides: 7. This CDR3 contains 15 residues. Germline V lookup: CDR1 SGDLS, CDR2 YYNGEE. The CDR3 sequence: CASSAQGVRYNEQFF. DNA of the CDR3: TGTGCCAGCAGCGCCCAGGGGGTAAGATACAATGAGCAGTTCTTC.

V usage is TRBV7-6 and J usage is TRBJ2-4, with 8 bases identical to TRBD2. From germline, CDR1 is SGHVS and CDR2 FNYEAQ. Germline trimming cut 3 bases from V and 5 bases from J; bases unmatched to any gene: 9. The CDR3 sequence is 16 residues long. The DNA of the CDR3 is TGTGCCAGCAGCTTGGGACCAGCGGGAGCACAAAACATTCAGTACTTC. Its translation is CASSLGPAGAQNIQYF.

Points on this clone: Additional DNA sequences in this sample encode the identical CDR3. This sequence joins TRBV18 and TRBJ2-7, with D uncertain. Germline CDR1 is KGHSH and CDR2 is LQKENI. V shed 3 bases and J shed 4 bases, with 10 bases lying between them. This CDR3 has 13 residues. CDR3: CASSPASSYEQYF. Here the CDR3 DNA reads TGTGCCAGCTCACCCGCCTCGTCATACGAGCAGTACTTC.

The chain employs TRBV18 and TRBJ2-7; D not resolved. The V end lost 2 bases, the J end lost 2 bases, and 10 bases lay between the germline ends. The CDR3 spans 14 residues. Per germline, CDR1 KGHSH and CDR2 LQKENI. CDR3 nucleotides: TGTGCCAGCTCACCAACCGGGCCTGCCTACGAGCAGTACTTC. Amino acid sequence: CASSPTGPAYEQYF.

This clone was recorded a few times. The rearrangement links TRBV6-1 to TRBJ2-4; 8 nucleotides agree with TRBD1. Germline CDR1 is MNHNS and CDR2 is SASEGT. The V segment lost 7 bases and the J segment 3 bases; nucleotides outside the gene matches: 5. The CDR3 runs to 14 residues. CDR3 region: CASNQDRGKNIQYF. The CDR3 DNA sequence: TGTGCCAGCAACCAAGACAGGGGCAAAAACATTCAGTACTTC.

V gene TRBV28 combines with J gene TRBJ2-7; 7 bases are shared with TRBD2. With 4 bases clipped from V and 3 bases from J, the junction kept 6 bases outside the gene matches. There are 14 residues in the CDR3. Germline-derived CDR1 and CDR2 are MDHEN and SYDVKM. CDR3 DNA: TGTGCCAGCAGTTGGCCGGGAGGTGTCTACGAGCAGTACTTC. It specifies CASSWPGGVYEQYF.

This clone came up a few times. Written as DNA, the CDR3 is TGTGCCAGCAGCAAAGAACTAGCGCGGAATTTCAATGAGCAGTTCTTC. Its translation: CASSKELARNFNEQFF. The chain uses TRBV7-2 and TRBJ2-1; 7 bases are shared with TRBD2. The germline V gene has CDR1 SGHTA and CDR2 FQGNSA. CDR3 length: 16 residues. V gave up 5 bases and J gave up 6 bases; unmatched junction bases: 13.

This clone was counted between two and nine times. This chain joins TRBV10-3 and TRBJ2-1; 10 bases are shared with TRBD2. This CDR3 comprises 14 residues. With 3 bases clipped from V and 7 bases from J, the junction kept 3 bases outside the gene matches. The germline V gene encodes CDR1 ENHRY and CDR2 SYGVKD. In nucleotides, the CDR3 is TGTGCCATCAGTGATAGCGGGAGGACGAATGAGCAGTTCTTC. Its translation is CAISDSGRTNEQFF.

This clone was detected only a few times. The CDR3 nucleotides read TGTGCCAGCAGCGTAGTGGGACAGGGGGCAGTGGGCTACACCTTC. Translated, it gives CASSVVGQGAVGYTF. V gene TRBV9 combines with J gene TRBJ1-2, with 12 bases matching TRBD1. The CDR3 has 15 residues. With 0 bases clipped from V and 8 bases from J, the junction kept 5 bases outside the gene matches. CDR1 and CDR2 from the germline V gene are SGDLS and YYNGEE.

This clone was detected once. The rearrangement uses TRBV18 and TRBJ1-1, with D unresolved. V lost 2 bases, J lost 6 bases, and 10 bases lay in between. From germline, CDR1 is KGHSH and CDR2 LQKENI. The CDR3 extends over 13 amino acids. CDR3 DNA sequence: TGTGCCAGCTCACCAGGAGCGGTCTCTGAAGCTTTCTTT. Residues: CASSPGAVSEAFF.

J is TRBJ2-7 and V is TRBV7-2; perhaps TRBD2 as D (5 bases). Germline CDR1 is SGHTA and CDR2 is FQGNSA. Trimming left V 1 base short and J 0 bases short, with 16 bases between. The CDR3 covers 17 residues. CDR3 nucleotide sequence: TGTGCCAGCAGCTTAGTTGTTGGGAGCTACCGCTCCTACGAGCAGTACTTC. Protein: CASSLVVGSYRSYEQYF.

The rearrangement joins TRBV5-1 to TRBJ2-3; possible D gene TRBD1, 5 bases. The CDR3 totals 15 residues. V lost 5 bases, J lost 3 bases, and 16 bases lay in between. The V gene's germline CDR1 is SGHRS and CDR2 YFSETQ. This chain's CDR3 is CASRSFSGSTDTQYF. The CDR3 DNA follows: TGCGCCAGCAGATCCTTTTCAGGGTCGACAGATACGCAGTATTTT.

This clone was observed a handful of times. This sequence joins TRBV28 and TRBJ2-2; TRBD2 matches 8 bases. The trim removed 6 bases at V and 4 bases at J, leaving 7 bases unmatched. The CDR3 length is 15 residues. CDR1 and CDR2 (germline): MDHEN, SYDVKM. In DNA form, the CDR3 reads TGTGCCAGCAGGAGAGCGGGAGAGGGCACCGGGGAGCTGTTTTTT. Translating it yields CASRRAGEGTGELFF. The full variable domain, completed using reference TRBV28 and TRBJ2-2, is DVKVTQSSRYLVKRTGEKVFLECVQDMDHENMFWYRQDPGLGLRLIYFSYDVKMKEKGDIPEGYSVSREKKERFSLILESASTNQTSMYLCASRRAGEGTGELFFGEGSRLTVL.

The CDR3 loop reads CASTASGLSTDTQYF. CDR3 nucleotides: TGTGCCAGCACCGCTAGCGGGCTAAGCACAGATACGCAGTATTTT. V usage is TRBV7-9 and J usage is TRBJ2-3; 8 bases are a match to TRBD2. This CDR3 region has 15 residues. Germline V gene sequence: CDR1 SEHNR, CDR2 FQNEAQ (reference sequence). Trimming took 7 bases from V and 0 from J; bases not matched to a gene: 6. Using reference TRBV7-9 and TRBJ2-3 for the parts outside the CDR3, the full variable domain is DTGVSQNPRHKITKRGQNVTFRCDPISEHNRLYWYRQTLGQGPEFLTYFQNEAQLEKSRLLSDRFSAERPKGSFSTLEIQRTEQGDSAMYLCASTASGLSTDTQYFGPGTRLTVL.

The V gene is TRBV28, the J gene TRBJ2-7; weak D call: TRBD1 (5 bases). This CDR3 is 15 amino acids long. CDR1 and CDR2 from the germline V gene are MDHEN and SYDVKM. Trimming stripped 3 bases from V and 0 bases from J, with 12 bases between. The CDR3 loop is CASSFPDMHSYEQYF. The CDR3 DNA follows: TGTGCCAGCAGTTTTCCGGACATGCACTCCTACGAGCAGTACTTC.

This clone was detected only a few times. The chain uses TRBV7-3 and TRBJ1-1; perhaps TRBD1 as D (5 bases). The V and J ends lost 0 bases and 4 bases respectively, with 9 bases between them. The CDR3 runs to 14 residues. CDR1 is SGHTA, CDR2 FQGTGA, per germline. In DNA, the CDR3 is TGTGCCAGCAGCTTAACGTCCAGGGTCACTGAAGCTTTCTTT. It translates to CASSLTSRVTEAFF.

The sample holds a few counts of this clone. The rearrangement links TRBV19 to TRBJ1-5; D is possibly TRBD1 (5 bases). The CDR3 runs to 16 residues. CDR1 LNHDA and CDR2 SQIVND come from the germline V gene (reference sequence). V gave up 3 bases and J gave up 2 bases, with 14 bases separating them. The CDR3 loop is CASSIYGGSGNQPQHF. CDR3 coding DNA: TGTGCCAGTAGTATCTACGGGGGTTCGGGCAATCAGCCCCAGCATTTT.

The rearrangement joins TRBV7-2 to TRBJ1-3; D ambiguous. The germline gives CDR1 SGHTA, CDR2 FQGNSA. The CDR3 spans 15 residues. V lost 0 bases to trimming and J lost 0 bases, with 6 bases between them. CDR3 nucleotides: TGTGCCAGCAGCTTAGCCGGCATCTCTGGAAACACCATATATTTT. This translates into CASSLAGISGNTIYF.

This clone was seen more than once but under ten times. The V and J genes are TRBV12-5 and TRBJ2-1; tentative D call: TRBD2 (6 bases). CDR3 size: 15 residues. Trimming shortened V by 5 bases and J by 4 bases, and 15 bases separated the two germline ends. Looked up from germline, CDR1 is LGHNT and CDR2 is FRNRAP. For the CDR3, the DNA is TGTGCTAGTGGTCGCGGGACTCGTGAGTACAATGAGCAGTTCTTC. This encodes CASGRGTREYNEQFF.

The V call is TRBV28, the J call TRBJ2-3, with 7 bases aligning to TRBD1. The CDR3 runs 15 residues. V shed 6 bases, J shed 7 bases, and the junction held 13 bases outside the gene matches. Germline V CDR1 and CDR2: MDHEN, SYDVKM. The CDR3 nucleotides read TGTGCCAGCAGACTACCGGGACAGACATCACATACGCAGTATTTT. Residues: CASRLPGQTSHTQYF.

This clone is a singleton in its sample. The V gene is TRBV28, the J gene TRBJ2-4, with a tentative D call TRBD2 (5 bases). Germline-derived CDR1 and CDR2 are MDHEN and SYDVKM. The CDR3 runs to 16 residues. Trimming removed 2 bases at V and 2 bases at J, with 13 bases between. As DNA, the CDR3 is TGTGCCAGCAGTTTACCGGGGTTCGGGACCAAAAACATTCAGTACTTC. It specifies CASSLPGFGTKNIQYF.

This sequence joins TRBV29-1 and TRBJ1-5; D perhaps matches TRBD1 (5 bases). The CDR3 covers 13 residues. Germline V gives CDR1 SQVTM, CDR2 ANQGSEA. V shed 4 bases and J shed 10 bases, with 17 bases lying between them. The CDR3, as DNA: TGCAGCGTTGCTGGGACGTTATCGGAACCCCAGCATTTT. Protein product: CSVAGTLSEPQHF.

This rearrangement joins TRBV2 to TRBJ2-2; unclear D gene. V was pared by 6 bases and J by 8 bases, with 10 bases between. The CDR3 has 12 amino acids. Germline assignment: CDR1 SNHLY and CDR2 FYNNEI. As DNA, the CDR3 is TGTGCCAGCAGATTAGGTTCTGGGGAGCTGTTTTTT. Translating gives CASRLGSGELFF.

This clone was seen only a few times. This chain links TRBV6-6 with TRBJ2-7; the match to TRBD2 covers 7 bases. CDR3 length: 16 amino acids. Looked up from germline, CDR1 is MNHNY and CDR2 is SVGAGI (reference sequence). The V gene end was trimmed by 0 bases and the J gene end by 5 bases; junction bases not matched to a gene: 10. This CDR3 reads CASSYSYPGLRHEQYF. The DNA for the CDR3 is TGTGCCAGCAGTTACTCCTACCCGGGACTACGACACGAGCAGTACTTC.